This paragraph covers one T cell receptor beta chain sequence. Its antigen is unidentified. The CDR3 has 15 residues. Germline CDR1 reads LNHDA; CDR2 reads SQIVND (reference sequence). V was pared by 7 bases and J by 1 base, with 13 bases between. These data come from a study of cytomegalovirus exposure and HLA in healthy donors. Findings and limits, study-wide: Specificity for CMV antigens was confirmed in vitro for a few of the CMV-associated chains. Later genetic work tied a missense DCLRE1C variant to beta-chain V and J trimming.

Researchers ran the PCR with 60 Vbeta and 13 Jbeta primers. TCRdb's table, derived via immunoSEQ multiplex PCR, lists solely in-frame clones and lacks some. The table records about 140,000 clones, 75% to 85% of them present only once. The clonotype was recovered from a man aged 50-59 years in good health and CMV-seronegative. The chain combines TRBV19 with TRBJ2-2, with D perhaps TRBD1 (5 bases). The source material was PBMCs. DNA for the CDR3: TGTGCCAGTACCCCGACAGAATTGAACACCGGGGAGCTGTTTTTT. Amino acids: CASTPTELNTGELFF.